This TCR beta chain was sequenced for a study of CD8 T cells in ankylosing spondylitis. Researchers built TCR beta libraries using quantitative 5'-RACE with molecular barcodes. TCRdb independently ran MiXCR on the 5' RACE reads; one entry per CDR3 protein. Among about 800,000 distinct CDR3 sequences listed, approximately 12% were seen once. Details on this clonotype: Its antigen remains unknown.

From germline, CDR1 is LGHNA and CDR2 YSLEER. Losses at the gene ends were 0 bases for V and 12 bases for J; bases not matched to a gene: 5. CDR3 length: 13 residues. Study-wide points: It appeared that ankylosing spondylitis blood was characterized by a TCR beta motif of roughly 8 highly homologous variants.

This sequence was found in a male donor with ankylosing spondylitis. The material sequenced was blood, either unsorted or a sorted T cell fraction (not recorded which). The rearrangement uses TRBV4-3 and TRBJ2-1; 7 nucleotides match TRBD1. The CDR3 loop is CASSQEKRGRQFF. CDR3 DNA sequence: TGCGCCAGCAGCCAAGAAAAGAGGGGGCGGCAGTTCTTC.